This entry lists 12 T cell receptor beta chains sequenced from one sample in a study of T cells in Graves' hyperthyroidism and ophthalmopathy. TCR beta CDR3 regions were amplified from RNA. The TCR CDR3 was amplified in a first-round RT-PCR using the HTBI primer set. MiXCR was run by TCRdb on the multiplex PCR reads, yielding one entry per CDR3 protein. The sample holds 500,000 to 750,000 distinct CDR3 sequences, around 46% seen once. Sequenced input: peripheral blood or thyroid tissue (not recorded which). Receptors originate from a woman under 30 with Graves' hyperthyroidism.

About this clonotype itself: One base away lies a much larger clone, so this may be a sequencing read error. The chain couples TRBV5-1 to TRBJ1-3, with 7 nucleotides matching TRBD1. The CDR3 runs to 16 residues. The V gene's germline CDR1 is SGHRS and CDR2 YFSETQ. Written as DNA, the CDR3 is TGCGCCAGCAGCTACACCCCGACAGGGTCCGGAAACACCACATATTTT. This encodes CASSYTPTGSGNTTYF.

The CDR3 loop reads CASSEVGGGNTIYF. The CDR3 DNA reads as TGTGCCAGCAGTGAAGTAGGTGGGGGAAACACCATATATTTT. This chain connects TRBV2 to TRBJ1-3; D not certain. The CDR3 runs 14 residues. Trimming pared 1 base from V and 4 bases from J, leaving 8 bases between. Per germline, CDR1 SNHLY and CDR2 FYNNEI.

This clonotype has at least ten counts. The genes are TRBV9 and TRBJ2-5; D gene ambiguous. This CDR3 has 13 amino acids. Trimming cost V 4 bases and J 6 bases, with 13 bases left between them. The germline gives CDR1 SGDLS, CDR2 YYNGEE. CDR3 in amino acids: CASSSGPWQTQYF. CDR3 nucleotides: TGTGCCAGCAGCTCTGGGCCCTGGCAGACCCAGTACTTC.

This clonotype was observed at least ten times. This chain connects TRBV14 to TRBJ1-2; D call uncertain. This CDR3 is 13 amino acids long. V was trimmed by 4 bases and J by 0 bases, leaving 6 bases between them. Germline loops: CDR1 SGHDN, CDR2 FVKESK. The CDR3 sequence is CASSPDANYGYTF. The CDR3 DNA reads TGTGCCAGCAGCCCGGACGCTAACTATGGCTACACCTTC.

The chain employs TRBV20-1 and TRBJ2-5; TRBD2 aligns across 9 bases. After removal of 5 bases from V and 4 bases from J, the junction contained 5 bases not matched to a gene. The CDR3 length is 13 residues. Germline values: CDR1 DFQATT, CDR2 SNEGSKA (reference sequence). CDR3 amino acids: CSARGGAPETQYF. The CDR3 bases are TGCAGTGCTCGCGGGGGGGCACCAGAGACCCAGTACTTC.

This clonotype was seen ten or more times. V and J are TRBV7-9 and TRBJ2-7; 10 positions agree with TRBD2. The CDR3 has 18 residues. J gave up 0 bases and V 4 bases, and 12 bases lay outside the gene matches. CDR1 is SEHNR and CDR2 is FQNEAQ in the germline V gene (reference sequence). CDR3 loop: CASSSPSGRESSSYEQYF. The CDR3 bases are TGTGCCAGCAGCTCACCGAGCGGGAGGGAAAGCTCCTCCTACGAGCAGTACTTC.

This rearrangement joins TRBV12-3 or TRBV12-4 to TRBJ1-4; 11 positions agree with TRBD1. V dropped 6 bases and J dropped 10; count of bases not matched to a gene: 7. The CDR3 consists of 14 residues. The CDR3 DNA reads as TGTGCCAGCAGGCGGACAGGGGGCGTTGGAAAACTGTTTTTT. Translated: CASRRTGGVGKLFF.

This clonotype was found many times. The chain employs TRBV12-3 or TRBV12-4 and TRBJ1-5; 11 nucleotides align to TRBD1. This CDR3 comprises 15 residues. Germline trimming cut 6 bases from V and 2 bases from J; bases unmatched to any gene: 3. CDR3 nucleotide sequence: TGTGCCAGCAGGGACAGGGGGCCCGGCAATCAGCCCCAGCATTTT. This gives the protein CASRDRGPGNQPQHF.

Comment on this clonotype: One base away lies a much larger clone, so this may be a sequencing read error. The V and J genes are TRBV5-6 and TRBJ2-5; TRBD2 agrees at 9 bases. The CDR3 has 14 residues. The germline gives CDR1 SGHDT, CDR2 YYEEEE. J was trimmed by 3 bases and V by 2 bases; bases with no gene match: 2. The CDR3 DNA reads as TGTGCCAGCAGCTTTGCGGGAGGGAAAGAGACCCAGTACTTC. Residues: CASSFAGGKETQYF.

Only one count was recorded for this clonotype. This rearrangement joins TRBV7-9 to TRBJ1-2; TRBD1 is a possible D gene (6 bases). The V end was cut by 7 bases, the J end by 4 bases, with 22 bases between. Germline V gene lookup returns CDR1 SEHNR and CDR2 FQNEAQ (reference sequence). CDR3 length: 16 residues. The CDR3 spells CASTPSPGEGSYGYTF. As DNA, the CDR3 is TGTGCCAGCACCCCAAGTCCAGGGGAGGGTAGCTATGGCTACACCTTC.

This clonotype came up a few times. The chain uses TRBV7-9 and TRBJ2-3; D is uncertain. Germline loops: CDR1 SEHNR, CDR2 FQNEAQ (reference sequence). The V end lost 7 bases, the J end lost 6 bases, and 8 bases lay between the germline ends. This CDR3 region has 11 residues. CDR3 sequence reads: CASTPYDTQYF. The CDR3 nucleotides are TGTGCCAGCACCCCTTACGATACGCAGTATTTT.

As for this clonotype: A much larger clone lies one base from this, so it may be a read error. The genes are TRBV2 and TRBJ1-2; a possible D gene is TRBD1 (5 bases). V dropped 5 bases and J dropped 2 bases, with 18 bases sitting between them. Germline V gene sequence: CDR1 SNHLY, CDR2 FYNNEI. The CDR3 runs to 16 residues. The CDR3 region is CASSFVWQGDNYGYTF. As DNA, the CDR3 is TGTGCCAGCAGTTTTGTTTGGCAGGGTGACAACTATGGCTACACCTTC.